Below are 14 T cell receptor beta chains sequenced from a single sample in a study of shared clonotypes between healthy human individuals. TCRdb's table, derived via immunoSEQ multiplex PCR, lists solely in-frame clones and lacks some. The table includes 2 million to 2.5 million clones, over 90% detected once. The sample was naive CD4+ T cells from PBMCs. Subset reported: CD45RA+ positively selected. The receptors shown here come from a man between 18 and 35 years old in good health. Some clones in this sample may be carry-over from other donors' samples.

This clone was detected only a few times. This rearrangement joins TRBV9 to TRBJ2-2; D gene unclear. The CDR3 has 17 residues. CDR1 is SGDLS, CDR2 YYNGEE, per germline. V shed 4 bases and J shed 5 bases, with 21 bases lying between them. CDR3 loop: CASSMNPHRLGTGELFF. The CDR3 DNA reads TGTGCCAGCAGCATGAACCCACACCGGTTGGGGACCGGGGAGCTGTTTTTT.

This clone was detected once. The chain is built from TRBV5-1 and TRBJ2-7; 9 nucleotides agree with TRBD1. This CDR3 has 14 amino acids. The junction had 8 bases not matched to a gene; V was cut back by 4 bases and J by 6 bases. Germline values: CDR1 SGHRS, CDR2 YFSETQ. The CDR3 reads CASSPDRGVSEQYF. The CDR3 region has the DNA TGCGCCAGCAGCCCGGACAGGGGAGTTAGCGAGCAGTACTTC.

This clone was recorded once. The rearrangement joins TRBV28 to TRBJ2-1; D tentatively reads TRBD1 or TRBD2 (6 bases each). Germline V gene lookup returns CDR1 MDHEN and CDR2 SYDVKM. This CDR3 region has 17 residues. V dropped 5 bases and J dropped 3 bases, with 20 bases sitting between them. DNA of the CDR3: TGTGCCAGCAGTCCGACGGGGGCGGAGGGGTTCTACAATGAGCAGTTCTTC. This sequence encodes CASSPTGAEGFYNEQFF.

The chain carries TRBV30 and TRBJ1-2, with 7 positions matching TRBD1. The germline V gene encodes CDR1 GTSNPN and CDR2 SVGIG (reference sequence). This CDR3 spans 12 amino acids. V dropped 4 bases and J dropped 6; count of bases not matched to a gene: 5. CDR3 sequence reads: CAWNQGEDGYTF. The CDR3 bases are TGTGCCTGGAACCAGGGGGAAGATGGCTACACCTTC. Based on the CDR3 plus reference TRBV30 and TRBJ1-2, the full variable domain is SQTIHQWPATLVQPVGSPLSLECTVEGTSNPNLYWYRQAAGRGLQLLFYSVGIGQISSEVPQNLSASRPQDRQFILSSKKLLLSDSGFYLCAWNQGEDGYTFGSGTRLTVV.

A word on this clone: At the DNA level, this CDR3 is encoded by other sequences in the same sample as well. The gene calls are TRBV4-1 and TRBJ2-5, with 9 bases identical to TRBD2. Germline V lookup: CDR1 MGHRA, CDR2 YSYEKL. This CDR3 has 15 amino acids. The junction had 5 bases not matched to a gene; V was cut back by 1 base and J by 5 bases. The CDR3 DNA reads as TGCGCCAGCAGCCAAGGTTTAGCGGGAGTGGAGACCCAGTACTTC. Translating it yields CASSQGLAGVETQYF.

V gene TRBV7-8 combines with J gene TRBJ1-2; 7 positions agree with TRBD1. There are 14 residues in the CDR3. The ends lost 1 base at V and 4 bases at J; junction bases unmatched: 3. Germline V gives CDR1 SGHVS, CDR2 FQNEAQ. CDR3 sequence reads: CASSLVQGIYGYTF. The CDR3 DNA is TGTGCCAGCAGCTTAGTACAGGGGATCTATGGCTACACCTTC.

The chain recombines TRBV6-1 with TRBJ2-4; 8 positions agree with TRBD2. The CDR3 is 15 residues long. J gave up 7 bases and V 6 bases, and 11 bases lay outside the gene matches. CDR1 and CDR2 (germline): MNHNS, SASEGT. CDR3 sequence: CASRTGTRDGNIQYF. The CDR3 DNA follows: TGTGCCAGCAGAACCGGGACTAGAGACGGGAACATTCAGTACTTC.

A single count supports this clone. The J gene is TRBJ1-6, the V gene TRBV7-9, with D perhaps matching TRBD1 (6 bases). V lost 4 bases and J lost 2, with 12 bases in between. Germline CDR1 and CDR2: SEHNR and FQNEAQ (reference sequence). This CDR3 spans 16 amino acids. CDR3 protein: CASSSTGLPYNSPLHF. The CDR3 nucleotides read TGTGCCAGCAGCTCCACAGGGCTTCCCTATAATTCACCCCTCCACTTT.

This clone occurred a few times. J is TRBJ1-2 and V is TRBV6-6; perhaps TRBD1 as D (5 bases). Germline V CDR1 and CDR2: MNHNY, SVGAGI (reference sequence). This CDR3 is 11 amino acids long. Trimming removed 5 bases at V and 12 bases at J, with 13 bases between. The CDR3 is CASSRDSPDTF. CDR3 in DNA: TGTGCCAGCAGTCGAGACAGCCCCGACACCTTC.

The V and J genes are TRBV5-6 and TRBJ2-3; a possible D gene is TRBD2 (6 bases). The CDR3 runs to 13 residues. The germline V and J ends were trimmed by 4 bases and 10 bases, with 16 bases remaining between them. CDR1 is SGHDT and CDR2 is YYEEEE in the germline V gene. The DNA for the CDR3 is TGTGCCAGCAGCCCCCGGACTGGGACTGCGCAGTATTTT. Protein product: CASSPRTGTAQYF.

This chain uses TRBV5-1 with TRBJ2-7, with a possible D match to TRBD2 (5 bases). V dropped 4 bases and J dropped 2 bases, with 10 bases sitting between them. The CDR3 runs 13 residues. The germline gives CDR1 SGHRS, CDR2 YFSETQ. The CDR3, as DNA: TGCGCCAGCAGCGAGGGTATGACCTACGAGCAGTACTTC. Its translation is CASSEGMTYEQYF.

The chain combines TRBV9 with TRBJ2-1, with D perhaps matching TRBD1 or TRBD2 (5 bases each). The CDR3 spans 15 residues. CDR1 SGDLS and CDR2 YYNGEE come from the germline V gene. The V end was cut by 2 bases, the J end by 10 bases, with 19 bases between. The CDR3 loop is CASSVQRDPFYEQFF. The CDR3, as DNA: TGTGCCAGCAGCGTCCAACGGGACCCATTTTACGAGCAGTTCTTC. The variable domain in full, with the rest retrieved from reference TRBV9 and TRBJ2-1, is DSGVTQTPKHLITATGQRVTLRCSPRSGDLSVYWYQQSLDQGLQFLIQYYNGEERAKGNILERFSAQQFPDLHSELNLSSLELGDSALYFCASSVQRDPFYEQFFGPGTRLTVL.

The chain recombines TRBV28 with TRBJ2-1; TRBD2 matches 10 bases. Trimming removed 7 bases from V and 15 bases from J; junction bases left unmatched: 12. CDR1 is MDHEN and CDR2 is SYDVKM in the germline V gene. The CDR3 is made up of 13 amino acids. As DNA, the CDR3 is TGTGCCAGCACCGACCGACTAGCGGGTTACTTGTTCTTC. It yields the protein CASTDRLAGYLFF.

Here the CDR3 DNA reads TGTGCCAGCGTGATGAATTGGGGGCAAAGCTCCTACGAGCAGTACTTC. Protein sequence: CASVMNWGQSSYEQYF. The chain combines TRBV2 with TRBJ2-7, with D tentatively TRBD1 (6 bases). V was clipped by 8 bases and J by 0 bases, with 20 bases between them. The CDR3 loop spans 16 amino acids. The germline V gene encodes CDR1 SNHLY and CDR2 FYNNEI.